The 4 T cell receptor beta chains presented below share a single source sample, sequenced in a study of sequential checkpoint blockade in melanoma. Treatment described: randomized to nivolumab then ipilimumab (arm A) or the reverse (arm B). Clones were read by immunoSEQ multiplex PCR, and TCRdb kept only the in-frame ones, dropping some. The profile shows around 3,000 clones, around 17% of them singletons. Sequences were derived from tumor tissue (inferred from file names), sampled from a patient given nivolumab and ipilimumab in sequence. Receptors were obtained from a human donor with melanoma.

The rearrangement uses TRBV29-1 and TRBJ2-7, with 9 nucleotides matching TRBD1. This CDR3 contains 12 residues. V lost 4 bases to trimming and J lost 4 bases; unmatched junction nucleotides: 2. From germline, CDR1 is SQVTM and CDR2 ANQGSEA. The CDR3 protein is CSVGTGEYEQYF. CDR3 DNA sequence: TGCAGCGTTGGGACAGGGGAATACGAGCAGTACTTC.

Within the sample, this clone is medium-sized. The CDR3 is CASSSRPYATGELFF. For the CDR3, the DNA is TGTGCCAGCAGTTCAAGGCCCTACGCAACCGGGGAGCTGTTTTTT. This chain connects TRBV6-8 to TRBJ2-2; D not certain. Germline CDR1 reads MNHGY; CDR2 reads SAAAGT. The length of the CDR3 is 15 residues. The ends were cut back, 4 bases at V and 5 bases at J, with 14 bases in the middle.

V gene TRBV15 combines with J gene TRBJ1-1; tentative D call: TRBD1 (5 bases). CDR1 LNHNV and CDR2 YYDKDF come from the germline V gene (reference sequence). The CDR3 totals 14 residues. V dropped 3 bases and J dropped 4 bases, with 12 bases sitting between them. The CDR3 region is CATSSRDGSTEAFF. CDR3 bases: TGTGCCACCAGCAGTCGGGACGGGTCCACTGAAGCTTTCTTT.

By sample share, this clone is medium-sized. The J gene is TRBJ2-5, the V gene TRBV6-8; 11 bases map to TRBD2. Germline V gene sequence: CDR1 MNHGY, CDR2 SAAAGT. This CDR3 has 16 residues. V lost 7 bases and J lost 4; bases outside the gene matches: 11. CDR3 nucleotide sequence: TGTGCCAGCACCCGGGAACTTAGCGGGGGGGCAGAGACCCAGTACTTC. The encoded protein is CASTRELSGGAETQYF.